What follows describes a single T cell receptor beta chain. Its specificity is not known. The record originates from a study of vaccination effects on CD4 cells after COVID-19. Sequencing was preceded by expansion of antigen-specific CD4+ T cells with viral peptide pools in the ViraFEST assay. CD4+ T cell isolation took place after more than eight days of culture. The cohort was immunized with two doses of either the BNT162b2 or mRNA-1273 vaccine. For each well, some 2 million PBMC were cultured with about 9.4 IU/ml IL-2 and around 9 ug/ml peptides. Overall study findings and caveats: The study found marked clonal contraction of infection- and vaccine-induced clones late after vaccination. No early post-infection timepoints were available in the study, which also included few convalescent patients.

Some clones are missing from TCRdb's copy, which holds only in-frame ones; the method was immunoSEQ multiplex PCR. Of 70,000 to 95,000 clones in the sample, roughly 80% are singletons; the top ten hold about 1.2%. This receptor was obtained from a human donor who received a COVID-19 vaccine. The specimen comprised CD4+ T cells from PBMCs cultured with HCoV-OC43 spike peptides, sampled after COVID-19 vaccination. Indicated subset: HCoV-OC43 spike overlapping peptide pool stimulation.

In DNA, the CDR3 is TGCGCCAGCAGCTTACAGCCCCCTAGCGGGGGGAACACCGGGGAGCTGTTTTTT. As protein: CASSLQPPSGGNTGELFF. The gene calls are TRBV4-3 and TRBJ2-2, with TRBD2 matching over 10 bases. Germline V gene sequence: CDR1 LGHNA, CDR2 YSLEER. The CDR3 totals 18 residues. Trimming took 5 bases from V and 1 from J; bases not matched to a gene: 10.